This T cell receptor beta chain was captured by sequencing in a study of tumor and adjacent non-tumor tissue in lung cancer. Whole-study findings and limits: Normal lung showed higher cumulative top 100 clone frequency than tumor.

CDR3 length: 14 residues. In the case of this clonotype: Its antigen is currently unknown. At one boundary the junction diverges from the germline segment, which might be a read error.

A modified ARM-PCR protocol with three rounds of nested PCR amplified TCRbeta. TCRdb used MiXCR to reprocess the multiplex PCR reads, holding one entry per CDR3 protein. Among about 200,000 distinct CDR3 sequences listed, 70% to 75% were seen once. RNA was extracted from bulk tissue without any cell sorting. The sequenced sample consisted of lung tumor tissue. This clonotype was sampled from a man aged 60-69 years with non-small cell lung cancer. The chain joins TRBV12-3 or TRBV12-4 to TRBJ2-1; the match to TRBD2 covers 7 bases. CDR3 sequence: CASQTSEGYNEQFF. CDR3 nucleotides: TGTGCCAGCCAAACTAGCGAGGGGTACAATGAACAGTTCTTC.